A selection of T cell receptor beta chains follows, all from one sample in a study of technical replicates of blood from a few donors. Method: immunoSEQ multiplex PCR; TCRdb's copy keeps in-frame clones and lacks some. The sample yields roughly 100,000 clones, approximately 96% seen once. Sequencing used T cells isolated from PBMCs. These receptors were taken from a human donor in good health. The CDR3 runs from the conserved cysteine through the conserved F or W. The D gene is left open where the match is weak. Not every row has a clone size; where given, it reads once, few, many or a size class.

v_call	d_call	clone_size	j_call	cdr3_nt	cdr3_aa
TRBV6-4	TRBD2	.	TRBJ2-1	TGTGCCAGCAGCCCGGGACTAGCGGGGTGGAATGAGCAGTTCTTC	CASSPGLAGWNEQFF
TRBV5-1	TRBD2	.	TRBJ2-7	TGCGCCAGCAGCCCGGCGACTAGCTCTTCCCCCTACGAGCAGTACTTC	CASSPATSSSPYEQYF
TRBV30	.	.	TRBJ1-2	TGTGCCTCCGGTCAGGGGCGCTCTGGCTACACCTTC	CASGQGRSGYTF
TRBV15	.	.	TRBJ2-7	TGTGCCACCAGCAGAGATGGCGGGGCAGCCTACGAGCAGTACTTC	CATSRDGGAAYEQYF
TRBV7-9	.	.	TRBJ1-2	TGTGCCAGCAGCTTTCACAGTGGCCGATGGGGCTACACCTTC	CASSFHSGRWGYTF
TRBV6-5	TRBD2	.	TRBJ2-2	TGTGCCAGCAGTAGAGGACTAGCGGGCACCGGGGAGCTGTTTTTT	CASSRGLAGTGELFF
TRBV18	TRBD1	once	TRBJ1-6	TGTGCCAGCTCACCAAATCCCGGGACAGGGAGGCCTAATTCACCCCTCCACTTT	CASSPNPGTGRPNSPLHF
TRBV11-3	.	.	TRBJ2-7	TGTGCCAGCAGCAAGTGGGGCACCTTGACTTACGAGCAGTACTTC	CASSKWGTLTYEQYF
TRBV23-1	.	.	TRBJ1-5	TGCGCCATCCCCTTGGGCAGGGAGGGTATCAGGGGTCAGCCCCAGCATTTT	CAIPLGREGIRGQPQHF
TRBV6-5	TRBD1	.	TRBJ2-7	TGTGCCAGCATCAACAGGGGGGACTCCGACGAGCAGTACTTC	CASINRGDSDEQYF
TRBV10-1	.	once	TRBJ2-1	TGCGCCAGCAGTCAATCTCCGGGATTTTACAATGAGCAGTTCTTC	CASSQSPGFYNEQFF
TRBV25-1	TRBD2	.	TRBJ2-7	TGTGCCAGCAGTGTTTTGTTTTCTAGCGGGGGTTACGAGCAGTACTTC	CASSVLFSSGGYEQYF
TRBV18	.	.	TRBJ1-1	TGTGCCAGCTCACCGTCGAGGAGTAATGAAGCTTTCTTT	CASSPSRSNEAFF
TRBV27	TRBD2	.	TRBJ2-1	TGTGCCAGCAGTTCTCCATGGGCGGGAGGGCCTGTAGGTGAGCAGTTCTTC	CASSSPWAGGPVGEQFF
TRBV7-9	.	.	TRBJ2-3	TGTGCCAGCGGCGGGTGGGATACGCAGTATTTT	CASGGWDTQYF
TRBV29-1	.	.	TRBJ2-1	TGCAGCGTTCTGCAGAACAATGAGCAGTTCTTC	CSVLQNNEQFF
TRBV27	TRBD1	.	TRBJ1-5	TGTGCCAGCAGACTTCAGGGGGACAATCAGCCCCAGCATTTT	CASRLQGDNQPQHF
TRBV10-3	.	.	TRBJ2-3	TGTGCCATCAGTGAGTCGGGAGCTAGCGACACTAGCACAGATACGCAGTATTTT	CAISESGASDTSTDTQYF
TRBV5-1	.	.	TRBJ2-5	TGCGCCAGCAGCTTGGCCGGAGGGGCAGAGGAGACCCAGTACTTC	CASSLAGGAEETQYF
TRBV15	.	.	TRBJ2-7	TGTGCCACCAGCCATTCCTACGAGCAGTACTTC	CATSHSYEQYF
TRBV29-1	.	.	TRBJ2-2	TGCAGCGTACAGGATACCGGGGAGCTGTTTTTT	CSVQDTGELFF
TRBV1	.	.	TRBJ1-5	TGCACCAGCAGGCGTACAGGGAGCCTGGGAGGCAATCAGCCCCAGCATTTT	CTSRRTGSLGGNQPQHF
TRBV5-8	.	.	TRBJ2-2	TGTGCCAGCAGCTCACCCGGGACTGAAAGCGGGGAGCTGTTTTTT	CASSSPGTESGELFF
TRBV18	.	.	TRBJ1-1	TGTGCCAGCTCACAGGGGAGGGACACTGAAGCTTTCTTT	CASSQGRDTEAFF
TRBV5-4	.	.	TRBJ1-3	TGTGCCAGCAGCTTGGGAGGGAGCTCTGGAAACACCATATATTTT	CASSLGGSSGNTIYF
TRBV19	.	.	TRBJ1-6	TGTGCCAGTCGCCTCGTCGTTATGAGCTCCTATAATTCACCCCTCCACTTT	CASRLVVMSSYNSPLHF
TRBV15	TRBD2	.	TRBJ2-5	TGTGCCACCAGCAGAGCGCTAGCGGGGGGGCAGGTGACCCAGTACTTC	CATSRALAGGQVTQYF
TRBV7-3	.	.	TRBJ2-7	TGTGCCAGCAGCCCAAATGGGGGGAGCTCCTACGAGCAGTACTTC	CASSPNGGSSYEQYF
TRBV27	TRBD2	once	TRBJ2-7	TGTGCCAGCAGGCTAGCGGGGCCTTTCTACGAGCAGTACTTC	CASRLAGPFYEQYF
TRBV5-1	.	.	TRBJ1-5	TGCGCCAGCAGCCACTCAGACAGTAGCAATCAGCCCCAGCATTTT	CASSHSDSSNQPQHF
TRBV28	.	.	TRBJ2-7	TGTGCCAGCAGTCGCTACTACGAGCAGTACTTC	CASSRYYEQYF
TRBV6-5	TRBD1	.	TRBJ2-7	TGTGCCAGCAGCCCAACGGACAGGGGACTCTACGAGCAGTACTTC	CASSPTDRGLYEQYF